This T cell receptor beta chain was documented in a study of CD8+ T cells in alopecia areata (dated by TCRdb to between 2017 and 2018). Broadly, across the study: Treated patients were enrolled in an open-label pilot trial of oral tofacitinib at 5 to 10 mg twice daily for moderate-to-severe alopecia areata. Tofacitinib-treated patients had biopsies at baseline and at 4 and 24 weeks of treatment, with a later scalp biopsy in several patients. RNA came from the PAXgene miRNA kit for fixed scalp, the miRNeasy kit for PBMCs, and the RNeasy kit for mouse skin. On the human side, TCRbeta sequencing was run on scalp tissue and on sorted CD4+ and CD8+ peripheral blood T cells from healthy controls and from alopecia areata patients with either patchy or totalis/universalis disease. Tofacitinib was administered for 6 to 18 months, and 6 months of follow-up off drug were then conducted to assess delayed response and recurrence. TCRbeta CDR3 regions were amplified by immunoSEQ multiplex PCR with 35 Vbeta forward and 13 Jbeta reverse primers. The SALT score, which quantifies the percentage of affected scalp surface area, was used to measure disease severity in treated patients. The study used high-throughput TCRbeta sequencing to examine T cell clonal expansion in alopecia areata, in both the C3H/HeJ mouse model and human patients. Scalp clonality was compared among normal scalp (n=4), patchy alopecia areata scalp (n=8), and alopecia totalis/universalis scalp (n=8). Overall results and qualifications from the work: Scalp TCR repertoire analysis is complicated because resident alphabeta T cells in normal human skin are also sequenced, whereas mouse skin is dominated by gammadelta T cells. Because the treated cohort was small and had only one nonresponder, larger studies are needed to examine links between baseline CD8+ expansion and response. Compared with normal scalp, lesional scalp, particularly in alopecia totalis/universalis, had higher clonality and more expanded CD8+ clones, which suggests antigenic drive. TCR sequences shared between patients were less clear than in mice, possibly partly because of HLA diversity in the patient population. Scalp clonality and the number of expanded CD8+ clones among the top 100 scalp clones were significantly decreased by tofacitinib. During tofacitinib treatment, many expanded lesional clones stuck around in both scalp and blood, and this persistence may partly explain why relapse happens after treatment is stopped.

A remark on this clone: The antigen it recognizes is unknown. There are no base qualities to consult, and no much larger clone falls within one base.

CDR1 and CDR2, per the germline V gene, are SQVTM and ANQGSEA. CDR3 length: 13 amino acids, cysteine to phenylalanine. CDR3 DNA is the only sequence kept; it has 39 bases, read in frame from the first base. The trim is 1 base for V and 2 bases for J, with a gap of 6 bases between the germline ends. The library relied on the immunoSEQ multiplex PCR assay. RNA was extracted from all samples and reverse transcribed into cDNA, which served as template for TCR sequencing. First-strand cDNA was synthesized using SuperScript III with a 2:1 mix of oligo-dT and random hexamers. A synthetic immune receptor repertoire was used to assess amplification bias, and residual bias was removed computationally. The published analysis was carried out like this. After raw reads were preprocessed to remove errors, the CDR3 was defined following IMGT conventions as running from the conserved cysteine to phenylalanine. To get clonality, Shannon entropy was normalized by log2 of the number of productive unique TCRs and the result was subtracted from 1. CD4 or CD8 identity of scalp clones was inferred by cross-referencing scalp TCRbeta sequences with sorted blood CD4 and CD8 repertoires. Sourced from immuneACCESS, this table was stored by TCRdb with only in-frame sequences that have V and J called. A share of the clones is absent; for the studies checked, an unresolved V gene accounts for under half, and the remainder has no known explanation. V and J calls and clone size are copied from that table; D and trimming were computed from the DNA. This sample has roughly 190,000 clones in its table, and more than 55% of those were observed once. Together, the top ten hold approximately 0.7% of the sample.

In light of the paper, this sample's time point label describes: around 4 weeks on oral tofacitinib. The treatment or condition label of this sample denotes: oral pan-JAK inhibitor, 5-10 mg twice daily. Lesional scalp punch biopsies and peripheral blood were collected from alopecia areata patients. PBMCs were separated by density centrifugation and stained for CD3, CD4 and CD8, after which CD4+ and CD8+ T cells were sorted on a FACSAria. The chain is made from TRBV29-1 and TRBJ2-1; the D segment is perhaps TRBD1 or TRBD2, each sharing 5 matched bases. This TCR came from a human donor with alopecia areata. The material was CD4+ T cells sorted from blood, obtained at week 4, from a patient treated with tofacitinib. CDR3 reads: CSVEGDAYNEQFF. The nucleotide sequence is given as TGCAGCGTTGAAGGGGACGCCTACAATGAGCAGTTCTTC.